What follows are 15 T cell receptor beta chains derived from one specimen sequenced in a study of T cell responses to AZD1222 COVID-19 vaccine. Assay used: immunoSEQ multiplex PCR; TCRdb lists only in-frame clones, some missing. The table lists just over 60,000 clones, around three quarters of them singletons. Sample: peripheral blood, taken on day 0 of AZD1222 vaccination. All receptors come from an adult in good health.

The J gene is TRBJ2-1, the V gene TRBV7-2; D is unclear. The CDR3 runs to 15 residues. Germline-derived CDR1 and CDR2 are SGHTA and FQGNSA. V gave up 2 bases and J gave up 5 bases, with 13 bases separating them. The CDR3 DNA reads as TGTGCCAGCAGCTTAACGGCCCTCCGCGACAATGAGCAGTTCTTC. It encodes CASSLTALRDNEQFF. Drawing the rest from reference TRBV7-2 and TRBJ2-1, the complete variable domain is GAGVSQSPSNKVTEKGKDVELRCDPISGHTALYWYRQSLGQGLEFLIYFQGNSAPDKSGLPSDRFSAERTGGSVSTLTIQRTQQEDSAVYLCASSLTALRDNEQFFGPGTRLTVL.

This clone was recorded only once. The rearrangement links TRBV29-1 to TRBJ1-1, with D unresolved. V lost 4 bases and J 0 bases, leaving 12 bases between the germline ends. Germline-derived CDR1 and CDR2 are SQVTM and ANQGSEA. This CDR3 is built from 14 residues. The CDR3 here is CSVAGGYMNTEAFF. In nucleotides, the CDR3 is TGCAGCGTTGCTGGAGGGTACATGAACACTGAAGCTTTCTTT.

This clone was counted once. The V gene is TRBV27, the J gene TRBJ2-7; no reliable D call. The ends were cut back, 7 bases at V and 3 bases at J, with 13 bases in the middle. The germline CDR1 and CDR2 sequences are MNHEY and SMNVEV (reference sequence). This CDR3 region has 13 residues. CDR3 in DNA: TGTGCCAGCATGAGCGATAACGGCTACGAGCAGTACTTC. As protein: CASMSDNGYEQYF.

The rearrangement joins TRBV18 to TRBJ2-2; D not resolved. In germline, CDR1 is KGHSH, CDR2 LQKENI. V dropped 6 bases and J dropped 4 bases, with 9 bases sitting between them. The CDR3 contains 13 residues. The CDR3 region is CASSQIGTGELFF. The CDR3 nucleotides are TGTGCCAGCTCCCAAATTGGCACCGGGGAGCTGTTTTTT.

This rearrangement joins TRBV10-3 to TRBJ1-3; D perhaps matches TRBD1 (5 bases). Deletions cut 2 bases from V and 0 bases from J, with 14 bases between. CDR3 length: 17 residues. Per germline, CDR1 ENHRY and CDR2 SYGVKD. In nucleotides, the CDR3 is TGTGCCATCAGTGAGAGTAGTCCAGGGAGCTCTGGAAACACCATATATTTT. Amino acids: CAISESSPGSSGNTIYF.

CDR3 loop: CASTEYRGPATNEKLFF. The CDR3 region has the DNA TGTGCCAGTACCGAGTACAGGGGCCCTGCAACTAATGAAAAACTGTTTTTT. The chain uses TRBV19 and TRBJ1-4; 7 positions agree with TRBD1. The V gene's germline CDR1 is LNHDA and CDR2 SQIVND (reference sequence). Trimming cost V 7 bases and J 0 bases; bases outside gene matches: 11. The CDR3 is made up of 17 amino acids. Drawing the rest from reference TRBV19 and TRBJ1-4, the complete variable domain is DGGITQSPKYLFRKEGQNVTLSCEQNLNHDAMYWYRQDPGQGLRLIYYSQIVNDFQKGDIAEGYSVSREKKESFPLTVTSAQKNPTAFYLCASTEYRGPATNEKLFFGSGTQLSVL.

This sequence joins TRBV4-2 and TRBJ2-1, with D possibly TRBD2 on 6 matching bases. CDR3 length equals 18 residues. Germline assignment: CDR1 LGHNA and CDR2 YNFKEQ. Trimming took off 0 bases at V and 7 bases at J, with 22 bases between the two ends. The DNA of the CDR3 is TGTGCCAGCAGCCAAGACTACGGGGCGGGGTTCCGAAGGAATGAGCAGTTCTTC. Amino acids: CASSQDYGAGFRRNEQFF.

The V gene is TRBV7-2, the J gene TRBJ1-1, with D maybe TRBD1 (6 bases). This CDR3 spans 14 amino acids. CDR1 is SGHTA and CDR2 is FQGNSA in the germline V gene. Trimming stripped 4 bases from V and 5 bases from J, with 14 bases between. The CDR3 reads CASSSPGARTEAFF. CDR3 bases: TGTGCCAGCAGCTCCCCGGGGGCGAGGACTGAAGCTTTCTTT.

This sequence joins TRBV10-3 and TRBJ1-5; TRBD1 might be the D (5 bases). The germline V gene has CDR1 ENHRY and CDR2 SYGVKD. The germline V and J ends were trimmed by 4 bases and 0 bases, with 10 bases remaining between them. This CDR3 spans 15 amino acids. CDR3 protein: CAISGGGHSNQPQHF. The CDR3 nucleotides are TGTGCCATCAGTGGGGGGGGTCATAGCAATCAGCCCCAGCATTTT.

The chain combines TRBV19 with TRBJ2-3, with a weak D call TRBD1 (6 bases). CDR3 length: 17 amino acids. Between the trimmed V and J ends, which lost 2 bases and 3 bases, there was a span of 18 bases. Germline loops: CDR1 LNHDA, CDR2 SQIVND (reference sequence). Written as DNA, the CDR3 is TGTGCCAGTAGTATACTCCCCCCAGGGGAAGGAACAGATACGCAGTATTTT. It encodes CASSILPPGEGTDTQYF. The variable domain in full, completed from reference TRBV19 and TRBJ2-3, reads DGGITQSPKYLFRKEGQNVTLSCEQNLNHDAMYWYRQDPGQGLRLIYYSQIVNDFQKGDIAEGYSVSREKKESFPLTVTSAQKNPTAFYLCASSILPPGEGTDTQYFGPGTRLTVL.

The chain links TRBV20-1 to TRBJ2-2; D is tentatively TRBD1 or TRBD2 (6 bases each). The ends were cut back, 3 bases at V and 0 bases at J, with 11 bases in the middle. This CDR3 is 15 amino acids long. CDR1 and CDR2 (germline): DFQATT, SNEGSKA (reference sequence). As DNA, the CDR3 is TGCAGTGCTAGTTACGGGGGCACGAACACCGGGGAGCTGTTTTTT. Encoded protein: CSASYGGTNTGELFF.

V is TRBV7-9 and J is TRBJ1-3; 10 nucleotides agree with TRBD1. CDR1 is SEHNR, CDR2 FQNEAQ, per germline (reference sequence). Germline trimming cut 4 bases from V and 5 bases from J; bases unmatched to any gene: 11. This CDR3 region has 17 residues. The CDR3 sequence: CASSWFGTGESRNTIYF. The CDR3 region has the DNA TGTGCCAGCAGCTGGTTTGGGACAGGGGAGTCCCGAAACACCATATATTTT.

V gene TRBV5-6 combines with J gene TRBJ2-7, with a tentative D call TRBD2 (5 bases). CDR1 is SGHDT, CDR2 YYEEEE, per germline. Trimming removed 0 bases at V and 9 bases at J, with 13 bases between. The CDR3 contains 13 residues. The CDR3 region has the DNA TGTGCCAGCAGCTTGGCCTCGTCGGGGTGGCAGTACTTC. It translates to CASSLASSGWQYF. The full variable domain, rest sourced from reference TRBV5-6 and TRBJ2-7, is DAGVTQSPTHLIKTRGQQVTLRCSPKSGHDTVSWYQQALGQGPQFIFQYYEEEERQRGNFPDRFSGHQFPNYSSELNVNALLLGDSALYLCASSLASSGWQYFGPGTRLTVT.

The gene calls are TRBV6-2 or TRBV6-3 and TRBJ1-1, with 7 bases identical to TRBD1. The CDR3 runs to 17 residues. Germline-derived CDR1 and CDR2 are MNHEY and SVGEGT. Trimming at V came to 1 base and at J to 1 base, leaving 9 bases not matched to a gene. The DNA for the CDR3 is TGTGCCAGCAGTTACTACAGGGGAATGATGCCGAACACTGAAGCTTTCTTT. Translating gives CASSYYRGMMPNTEAFF.

The chain links TRBV5-1 to TRBJ1-2; 9 nucleotides agree with TRBD1. The CDR3 runs 13 residues. The V segment lost 4 bases and the J segment 7 bases; nucleotides outside the gene matches: 5. Per germline, CDR1 SGHRS and CDR2 YFSETQ. The CDR3 DNA is TGCGCCAGCAGCCCGGGGACAGGGTCTGGCTACACCTTC. Its protein product is CASSPGTGSGYTF.